These 22 T cell receptor beta chains were all obtained from the same sample, sequenced in a study of CD8 T cells in ankylosing spondylitis. Study results and caveats: A TCR beta motif of seven or eight highly homologous variants appeared characteristic of ankylosing spondylitis blood.

TCRdb reanalysed the 5' RACE reads using MiXCR and keeps one entry per CDR3 protein. The sample holds roughly 700,000 distinct CDR3 sequences, 15% to 20% seen once. The antigens of these receptors remain unknown. Sequenced input: blood, either unsorted or a sorted T cell fraction (not recorded which). The receptors stem from a male donor with ankylosing spondylitis.

This clonotype was seen a few times. The chain is built from TRBV2 and TRBJ1-1, with unresolved D. Germline V CDR1 and CDR2: SNHLY, FYNNEI. The CDR3 sequence is 15 residues long. The germline V and J ends were trimmed by 2 bases and 1 base, with 11 bases remaining between them. This CDR3 is CASSETGLGNTEAFF. CDR3 coding DNA: TGTGCCAGCAGTGAAACGGGCCTCGGGAACACTGAAGCTTTCTTT.

The rearrangement uses TRBV12-5 and TRBJ1-5; 10 bases agree with TRBD1. Germline V gene sequence: CDR1 LGHNT, CDR2 FRNRAP. Trimming at V came to 0 bases and at J to 0 bases, leaving 14 bases not matched to a gene. The CDR3 is 21 amino acids. In DNA form, the CDR3 reads TGTGCTAGTGGTTTGGTGCGAGCCAGACAGGGGGCAAGTGGTAGCAATCAGCCCCAGCATTTT. As protein: CASGLVRARQGASGSNQPQHF.

V usage is TRBV15 and J usage is TRBJ1-5; D unclear. CDR1 LNHNV and CDR2 YYDKDF come from the germline V gene (reference sequence). The V and J ends lost 1 base and 6 bases respectively, with 4 bases between them. The CDR3 has 12 amino acids. As DNA, the CDR3 is TGTGCCACCAGCAGAGGCGGTCAGCCCCAGCATTTT. This encodes CATSRGGQPQHF.

This chain links TRBV10-2 with TRBJ2-3, with TRBD2 identical over 7 bases. V shed 7 bases and J 3 bases; nucleotides not matched to a gene: 1. The CDR3 covers 12 residues. Germline CDR1 and CDR2: WSHSY and SAAADI. The CDR3 region has the DNA TGCGCCAGCACTAGCGGAACAGATACGCAGTATTTT. Protein: CASTSGTDTQYF.

This chain connects TRBV20-1 to TRBJ1-2, with D hard to call. CDR3 length equals 12 residues. V was pared by 3 bases and J by 4 bases, with 9 bases between. CDR1 and CDR2 from the germline V gene are DFQATT and SNEGSKA (reference sequence). The CDR3 sequence: CSASIGSYGYTF. CDR3 coding DNA: TGCAGTGCTAGTATCGGTTCCTATGGCTACACCTTC.

This clonotype came up many times. The chain couples TRBV2 to TRBJ2-3, with D perhaps TRBD1 (6 bases). This CDR3 is built from 15 residues. With 4 bases removed from V and 1 base from J, the gap between germline ends came to 12 bases. The germline CDR1 and CDR2 sequences are SNHLY and FYNNEI. In nucleotides, the CDR3 is TGTGCCAGCAGTGTAAGCAGGGGAGGCACAGATACGCAGTATTTT. Its translation: CASSVSRGGTDTQYF. The full variable domain, rest sourced from reference TRBV2 and TRBJ2-3, is EPEVTQTPSHQVTQMGQEVILRCVPISNHLYFYWYRQILGQKVEFLVSFYNNEISEKSEIFDDQFSVERPDGSNFTLKIRSTKLEDSAMYFCASSVSRGGTDTQYFGPGTRLTVL.

This chain connects TRBV4-1 to TRBJ1-2; 7 nucleotides agree with TRBD1. Per germline, CDR1 MGHRA and CDR2 YSYEKL. The V and J ends lost 0 bases and 3 bases, in that order; junction bases with no gene match: 16. The CDR3 is 19 amino acids. The CDR3 region is CASSQDGRVGQYTYYGYTF. The CDR3 DNA is TGCGCCAGCAGCCAAGATGGGAGGGTGGGACAGTACACTTACTATGGCTACACCTTC.

In this sample, this clonotype turned up a few times. The chain joins TRBV7-2 to TRBJ2-5; 12 bases are a match to TRBD1. Germline trimming cut 3 bases from V and 7 bases from J; bases unmatched to any gene: 6. The CDR3 sequence is 15 residues long. Looked up from germline, CDR1 is SGHTA and CDR2 is FQGNSA. The CDR3 loop reads CASSFSGQGAVTQYF. CDR3 DNA: TGTGCCAGCAGCTTTTCGGGACAGGGGGCTGTGACCCAGTACTTC. Looking up the rest from reference TRBV7-2 and TRBJ2-5 gives the full variable domain: GAGVSQSPSNKVTEKGKDVELRCDPISGHTALYWYRQSLGQGLEFLIYFQGNSAPDKSGLPSDRFSAERTGGSVSTLTIQRTQQEDSAVYLCASSFSGQGAVTQYFGPGTRLLVL.

The chain links TRBV20-1 to TRBJ2-2; the D gene is possibly TRBD2 (6 bases). Deletions cut 3 bases from V and 5 bases from J, with 10 bases between. The germline V gene has CDR1 DFQATT and CDR2 SNEGSKA (reference sequence). The CDR3 has 13 amino acids. The DNA of the CDR3 is TGCAGTGCTAGGGAAGGGAGGACCGGGGAGCTGTTTTTT. The encoded protein is CSAREGRTGELFF.

This clonotype was seen at least ten times. This chain links TRBV5-1 with TRBJ2-5; 9 nucleotides agree with TRBD1. The ends lost 4 bases at V and 1 base at J; junction bases unmatched: 2. The CDR3 has 14 residues. In germline, CDR1 is SGHRS, CDR2 YFSETQ. CDR3 in DNA: TGCGCCAGCAGCCCGGGACAGGGCCAAGAGACCCAGTACTTC. Its protein product is CASSPGQGQETQYF.

This clonotype has only a few counts. The chain recombines TRBV11-2 with TRBJ2-1, with D uncertain. The CDR3 is made up of 12 amino acids. V lost 4 bases, J lost 12 bases, and 13 bases lay in between. Germline V CDR1 and CDR2: SGHAT, FQNNGV. CDR3 sequence (DNA): TGTGCCAGCAGCTCCGACGCGGTGGGGCAGTTCTTC. Its translation is CASSSDAVGQFF.

The chain employs TRBV6-2 or TRBV6-3 and TRBJ2-7; 7 bases align to TRBD1. This CDR3 contains 15 residues. Germline V CDR1 and CDR2: MNHEY, SVGEGT. J was trimmed by 3 bases and V by 6 bases; bases with no gene match: 11. The CDR3 DNA reads TGTGCCAGCAGCCCGCCGGACAGGTCATACTACGAGCAGTACTTC. It is translated as CASSPPDRSYYEQYF.

This clonotype was counted only a few times. The chain is built from TRBV12-3 or TRBV12-4 and TRBJ2-4; D is unresolved. There are 14 residues in the CDR3. V dropped 6 bases and J dropped 0 bases, with 9 bases sitting between them. The CDR3 DNA is TGTGCCAGCAGCAGGAGTCTAGCCAAAAACATTCAGTACTTC. This encodes CASSRSLAKNIQYF.

The table lists this clonotype with a few counts. V gene TRBV12-3 or TRBV12-4 combines with J gene TRBJ1-1; D not certain. The germline V and J ends were trimmed by 6 bases and 4 bases, with 12 bases remaining between them. The CDR3 spans 13 residues. In DNA, the CDR3 is TGTGCCAGCAGCCCCGGGGTACGCACTGAAGCTTTCTTT. Amino acid sequence: CASSPGVRTEAFF.

In this sample, this clonotype turned up a few times. The rearrangement uses TRBV6-1 and TRBJ2-1, with 10 nucleotides matching TRBD1. V was pared by 6 bases and J by 4 bases, with 6 bases of the junction left unmatched. Germline V gene data show CDR1 as MNHNS and CDR2 as SASEGT. The CDR3 has 15 residues. The CDR3 protein is CASRGGQGLYNEQFF. The CDR3 DNA follows: TGTGCCAGCAGAGGGGGACAGGGGCTATACAATGAGCAGTTCTTC.

This clonotype was seen many times. The chain uses TRBV12-3 or TRBV12-4 and TRBJ1-2; no firm D call. CDR3 size: 11 residues. V lost 3 bases, J lost 7 bases, and 6 bases lay in between. The CDR3 is CASSFIFGYTF. The CDR3 DNA reads TGTGCCAGCAGTTTTATATTTGGCTACACCTTC.

The chain joins TRBV3-1 to TRBJ2-7; the match to TRBD2 covers 7 bases. The germline gives CDR1 LGHDT, CDR2 YNNKEL (reference sequence). The CDR3 contains 13 residues. J was trimmed by 9 bases and V by 1 base; bases with no gene match: 6. The CDR3 here is CASSQGGDYRQYF. For the CDR3, the DNA is TGTGCCAGCAGCCAAGGAGGGGACTACAGGCAGTACTTC.

The J gene is TRBJ2-3, the V gene TRBV2, with 10 bases aligning to TRBD1. V lost 3 bases and J lost 4; bases outside the gene matches: 4. This CDR3 comprises 15 residues. Germline V lookup: CDR1 SNHLY, CDR2 FYNNEI. The CDR3 here is CASSDGQGGPDTQYF. CDR3 DNA sequence: TGTGCCAGCAGTGATGGACAGGGGGGGCCAGATACGCAGTATTTT.

Ten or more counts support this clonotype. J is TRBJ2-1 and V is TRBV29-1; D might be TRBD1 (6 bases). The V and J ends lost 1 base and 15 bases respectively, with 16 bases between them. From germline, CDR1 is SQVTM and CDR2 ANQGSEA. The CDR3 runs 12 residues. CDR3 sequence reads: CSVEGGGLGRFF. The CDR3 nucleotides are TGCAGCGTTGAAGGTGGGGGCTTGGGGCGGTTCTTC.

This clonotype was found a few times. This chain links TRBV5-1 with TRBJ1-2; no clear D. CDR3 length equals 12 residues. Trimming removed 0 bases at V and 10 bases at J, with 10 bases between. Germline V gene sequence: CDR1 SGHRS, CDR2 YFSETQ. This CDR3 reads CASSLELGLYTF. The CDR3 bases are TGCGCCAGCAGCTTGGAGTTGGGTCTCTACACCTTC.

This chain connects TRBV5-1 to TRBJ2-2, with 9 bases matching TRBD1. There are 14 residues in the CDR3. With V trimmed by 7 bases and J by 3 bases, 4 bases remained unmatched. Germline CDR1 reads SGHRS; CDR2 reads YFSETQ. CDR3 residues: CASARQGDTGELFF. In nucleotides, the CDR3 is TGCGCCAGCGCCAGACAGGGGGACACCGGGGAGCTGTTTTTT.

This clonotype came up a few times. V usage is TRBV29-1 and J usage is TRBJ1-4; D gene ambiguous. The CDR3 is 13 residues long. CDR1 is SQVTM and CDR2 is ANQGSEA in the germline V gene. V lost 5 bases to trimming and J lost 4 bases, with 11 bases between them. The DNA of the CDR3 is TGCAGCGTTACCGGAAACGGTAATGAAAAACTGTTTTTT. It encodes CSVTGNGNEKLFF.